The 8 T cell receptor beta chains below come from one sample, sequenced in a study of regulatory T cells in long-lasting Graves disease listed by TCRdb under 2021. Library prep was done by multiplex PCR. TCRdb shows the sequencer as Illumina HiSeq 4000. CDR3 regions were amplified by Arm-PCR with iRepertoire HTBI primers to construct TCR beta libraries. The raw public reads went through TCRdb reprocessing: fastp at Q25, MiXCR clone calling, in-frame beta chains kept. Rows merge per CDR3 protein into single entries with the most common DNA and genes. The sample table lists fewer than 350,000 distinct CDR3 sequences, 18% of them with a count of one. The ten biggest clones cover about 40% of the sample. According to the study, the label for this sample's time point signals: newly diagnosed GD, antithyroid drugs for less than 3 months. For both TCR sequencing and RNA sequencing, RNA was extracted from PBMCs using TRIzol.

The material was peripheral blood mononuclear cells (PBMCs), obtained at new diagnosis, from a patient treated with antithyroid drugs. These receptor sequences come from a female donor with Graves disease.

In this sample, this clonotype turned up many times. The V gene is TRBV5-1, the J gene TRBJ2-7; D is possibly TRBD2 (5 bases). The CDR3 contains 13 residues. The V end lost 4 bases, the J end lost 4 bases, and 12 bases lay between the germline ends. The germline V gene has CDR1 SGHRS and CDR2 YFSETQ. The CDR3, as DNA: TGCGCCAGCAGCCCCGGACGGGAATACGAGCAGTACTTC. This sequence encodes CASSPGREYEQYF.

This clonotype was detected ten times or more. The chain uses TRBV7-9 and TRBJ2-2; 7 positions match TRBD1. CDR1 is SEHNR, CDR2 FQNEAQ, per germline (reference sequence). The CDR3 spans 16 residues. After removal of 1 base from V and 5 bases from J, the junction contained 7 bases not matched to a gene. The CDR3 region has the DNA TGTGCCAGCAGCTTAGTCGCCCGACAGGGAACCGGGGAGCTGTTTTTT. Protein sequence: CASSLVARQGTGELFF.

Points on this clonotype: A much larger clone is a single base away; this may be a read error. This chain uses TRBV27 with TRBJ1-1; possibly TRBD1 for D (6 bases). The V end was cut by 5 bases, the J end by 11 bases, with 24 bases between. Germline V gene sequence: CDR1 MNHEY, CDR2 SMNVEV (reference sequence). CDR3 size: 15 residues. CDR3 protein: CASSKYHRAGNHAFF. The DNA for the CDR3 is TGTGCCAGCAGTAAATACCACAGGGCTGGCAATCATGCTTTCTTT.

This clonotype showed up many times. V and J are TRBV11-3 and TRBJ1-1; D is possibly TRBD1 (6 bases). The V end was cut by 0 bases, the J end by 1 base, with 15 bases between. Germline lookup yields CDR1 SGHNT and CDR2 YENEEA. CDR3 length: 17 amino acids. CDR3 in amino acids: CASSLDLMGARNTEAFF. The CDR3 nucleotides read TGTGCCAGCAGCTTAGATCTCATGGGGGCCCGGAACACTGAAGCTTTCTTT. Filled out from reference TRBV11-3 and TRBJ1-1, the complete variable domain reads EAGVVQSPRYKIIEKKQPVAFWCNPISGHNTLYWYLQNLGQGPELLIRYENEEAVDDSQLPKDRFSAERLKGVDSTLKIQPAELGDSAVYLCASSLDLMGARNTEAFFGQGTRLTVV.

V usage is TRBV7-3 and J usage is TRBJ2-5; D possibly corresponds to TRBD2 (6 bases). The V gene lost 5 bases and the J gene lost 9 bases, with 16 bases spanning the gap. This CDR3 has 13 residues. CDR1 SGHTA and CDR2 FQGTGA come from the germline V gene. CDR3 amino acids: CASSLTSPPPQYF. Written as DNA, the CDR3 is TGTGCCAGCAGCCTGACTAGTCCTCCACCCCAGTACTTC. The full variable domain, its missing parts supplied by reference TRBV7-3 and TRBJ2-5, is GAGVSQTPSNKVTEKGKYVELRCDPISGHTALYWYRQSLGQGPEFLIYFQGTGAADDSGLPNDRFFAVRPEGSVSTLKIQRTERGDSAVYLCASSLTSPPPQYFGPGTRLLVL.

This clonotype was seen a handful of times. The chain links TRBV19 to TRBJ2-1; no clear D. The V and J ends lost 0 bases and 7 bases respectively, with 10 bases between them. This CDR3 is built from 14 residues. The germline CDR1 and CDR2 sequences are LNHDA and SQIVND (reference sequence). CDR3 nucleotide sequence: TGTGCCAGTAGTATAGATCAAGGTATGAATGAGCAGTTCTTC. Translating gives CASSIDQGMNEQFF.

Turning to this clonotype: At one end the junction does not follow the germline gene, possibly because of a read error. The chain has TRBV2 and TRBJ1-1; D not certain. Germline V gene data show CDR1 as SNHLY and CDR2 as FYNNEI. The CDR3 spans 14 residues. For the CDR3, the DNA is TGTGCCAGCAGTGAAGGAGGCATGAACGCTGAAGTTTTCTTT. It specifies CASSEGGMNAEVFF.

The V gene is TRBV6-1, the J gene TRBJ1-5, with D hard to call. The CDR3 totals 17 residues. Germline-derived CDR1 and CDR2 are MNHNS and SASEGT. Trimming pared 0 bases from V and 3 bases from J, leaving 15 bases between. The CDR3 here is CASSEAQWPTINQPQHF. CDR3 nucleotide sequence: TGTGCCAGCAGTGAAGCGCAGTGGCCCACTATCAATCAGCCCCAGCATTTT.